This entry describes one T cell receptor beta chain. This sample is drawn from a study of blood T cell repertoires in COVID-19. Assay: immunoSEQ multiplex PCR; the TCRdb copy retains only in-frame clones and omits some. This sample carries approximately 250,000 clones, 84% of them seen once, and the ten largest clones take around 2.4%. The receptor's source is a man aged 35-49 years who had recovered from COVID-19. The sample taken for sequencing was peripheral blood.

CDR3 residues: CAWSRTGNQPQHF. CDR3 nucleotide sequence: TGTGCCTGGAGTCGTACAGGGAATCAGCCCCAGCATTTT. V and J are TRBV30 and TRBJ1-5, with D maybe TRBD1 (6 bases). Germline V gives CDR1 GTSNPN, CDR2 SVGIG (reference sequence). The CDR3 length is 13 residues. Trimming cost V 2 bases and J 4 bases, with 9 bases left between them. Supplemented by reference TRBV30 and TRBJ1-5, the full variable domain reads SQTIHQWPATLVQPVGSPLSLECTVEGTSNPNLYWYRQAAGRGLQLLFYSVGIGQISSEVPQNLSASRPQDRQFILSSKKLLLSDSGFYLCAWSRTGNQPQHFGDGTRLSIL.